This record covers a single T cell receptor (beta chain). The antigen remains undetermined. CDR3 size: 18 residues. Germline V gene lookup returns CDR1 SGDLS and CDR2 YYNGEE. The trim removed 3 bases at V and 4 bases at J, leaving 17 bases unmatched. Healthy children aged about 16-60 months having elective surgery, and healthy nonsmoking adults, gave blood. Sorting kept Annexin V-negative CD3+CD8+CD45RA+CCR7+ naive T cells. This record comes from a study of naive CD8 T cells in extremely preterm neonates. Points from the study as a whole: Preterm infants showed shorter CDR3s, fewer N additions and less trimming than older groups.

The assay was immunoSEQ multiplex PCR, and TCRdb's table has in-frame clones only and misses some. The sample includes 5,000 to 6,500 clones, approximately 96% of them seen just once. This sequence was found in a human donor in good health. Material: naive CD8+ T cells from blood. The chain has TRBV9 and TRBJ1-2, with TRBD1 matching 8 bases. The CDR3 spells CASSGSGTGTALSYGYTF. The CDR3 DNA sequence: TGTGCCAGCAGCGGATCCGGGACAGGAACGGCGTTGTCCTATGGCTACACCTTC.